A single sample is the source of the 5 T cell receptor beta chains below, sequenced in a study of cytomegalovirus exposure and HLA in healthy donors. This PCR relied on a set of 60 Vbeta primers and 13 Jbeta primers. Only in-frame clones appear in the TCRdb table, and some are missing; sequencing was by immunoSEQ multiplex PCR. The data contain roughly 190,000 clones, 75% to 90% of them singletons. The sample taken for sequencing was PBMCs. The origin of the receptors is a man aged 40-50 years in good health and CMV-seropositive.

This clone appeared a few times. V gene TRBV6-5 combines with J gene TRBJ2-3; D not certain. The V end lost 2 bases, the J end lost 2 bases, and 11 bases lay between the germline ends. Germline lookup yields CDR1 MNHEY and CDR2 SVGAGI. The length of the CDR3 is 15 residues. CDR3 sequence reads: CASSYIASDTDTQYF. The CDR3 coding sequence is TGTGCCAGCAGTTACATCGCTTCAGACACAGATACGCAGTATTTT.

The V and J genes are TRBV27 and TRBJ1-5; TRBD1 aligns across 9 bases. The CDR3 runs to 18 residues. Losses at the gene ends were 1 base for V and 5 bases for J; bases not matched to a gene: 12. The germline V gene encodes CDR1 MNHEY and CDR2 SMNVEV (reference sequence). The CDR3 here is CASSLFGGTGPPYQPQHF. The CDR3 nucleotides are TGTGCCAGCAGTTTATTCGGTGGGACAGGGCCCCCCTATCAGCCCCAGCATTTT.

The genes are TRBV5-6 and TRBJ2-1, with 10 bases identical to TRBD1. V gave up 0 bases and J gave up 7 bases; unmatched junction bases: 4. Germline lookup yields CDR1 SGHDT and CDR2 YYEEEE. The CDR3 totals 15 residues. CDR3 in amino acids: CASSLGGQGRNEQFF. CDR3 bases: TGTGCCAGCAGCTTGGGGGGACAGGGGAGGAATGAGCAGTTCTTC.

This chain links TRBV4-3 with TRBJ2-1; 9 bases line up with TRBD2. CDR1 is LGHNA, CDR2 YSLEER, per germline. The CDR3 covers 17 residues. Trimming removed 4 bases from V and 6 bases from J; junction bases left unmatched: 13. The CDR3 sequence is CASSPQDAGGRSNEQFF. The CDR3 nucleotides are TGCGCCAGCAGCCCCCAGGACGCGGGGGGGCGGTCCAATGAGCAGTTCTTC.

Of note for this clone: The junction and the germline gene differ at one end; a read error may be behind it. The chain links TRBV7-9 to TRBJ1-1, with 11 positions matching TRBD1. The CDR3 is made up of 15 amino acids. CDR1 SEHNR and CDR2 FQNEAQ come from the germline V gene (reference sequence). The chain's CDR3 is CSSSGWDRGTTEAFF. CDR3 nucleotides: TGTTCCAGCAGCGGGTGGGACAGGGGGACCACTGAAGCTTTCTTT.